A selection of T cell receptor beta chains follows, all from one sample in a study of blood T cell repertoires in COVID-19. Sequencing used immunoSEQ multiplex PCR; TCRdb keeps in-frame clones, though not all of them. The sample records about 190,000 clones, about 81% being singletons. The sequencing input was PBMCs or T cells enriched from blood (not recorded which). All receptors come from a woman aged 25 to 39 who had recovered from COVID-19. Both conserved end residues are part of each CDR3. Fields, in order: clone size, J gene, D gene, V gene, CDR3 DNA, CDR3 protein. D genes are given only for firm matches. Not every row has a clone size; where given, it reads once, few, many or a size class.

.	TRBJ2-1	.	TRBV30	TGTGCCTGGCGCAGGGCAGGGGAGCAGTTCTTC	CAWRRAGEQFF
.	TRBJ1-4	.	TRBV1	TGCACCAGCAGCCCACGCCCCGGGTCCCGGGGGTTTTTT	CTSSPRPGSRGFF
.	TRBJ1-2	.	TRBV6-5	TGTGCCAGCAAGAGAGGCCGGGTTGATGGCTACACCTTC	CASKRGRVDGYTF
.	TRBJ2-7	.	TRBV4-1	TGCGCCAGCAGCCAAGATATGACCCAGAGGCCCTACGAGCAGTACTTC	CASSQDMTQRPYEQYF
.	TRBJ2-4	.	TRBV19	TGTGCCAGTAGTTCATGGGACTCCCCCAGCAAAAACATTCAGTACTTC	CASSSWDSPSKNIQYF
.	TRBJ1-6	TRBD1	TRBV3-1/TRBV3-2	TGTGCCAGCAGCCAACGGACAGGCCGACCTTCACCCCTCCACTTT	CASSQRTGRPSPLHF
once	TRBJ1-6	.	TRBV5-4	TGTGCCAGCAGCTTGGGGCGACGGGGGTCCGTAATTTCACCCCTCCACTTT	CASSLGRRGSVISPLHF
.	TRBJ1-2	.	TRBV2	TGTGCCAGCAGTGAATCCCGGGGGTGGCGGCTTGGCTACACCTTC	CASSESRGWRLGYTF
.	TRBJ2-7	TRBD2	TRBV5-1	TGCGCCAGCAGCCCAATAGGGACTAGCGGGATATCCACTGGTGAGCAGTACTTC	CASSPIGTSGISTGEQYF
.	TRBJ2-1	.	TRBV7-6	TGTGCCAGCAGCTCCGGTCTAGATGAGCAGTTCTTC	CASSSGLDEQFF
.	TRBJ2-7	.	TRBV7-2	TGTGCCAGCAGCCTCCGAGGGCCAGGGAGGCTGATCGAGCAGTACTTC	CASSLRGPGRLIEQYF
.	TRBJ1-2	TRBD1	TRBV6-5	TGTGCCAGCAGGATCGACAGGGGGCAAGGCTACACCTTC	CASRIDRGQGYTF
.	TRBJ1-2	.	TRBV2	TGTGCCAGCAGTGTCGGGGAGGCCTACACCTTC	CASSVGEAYTF
few	TRBJ2-1	TRBD2	TRBV7-2	TGTGCCAGCAGCTTAGCCGCTAGCGGGAGGGTTCCACTCAATGAGCAGTTCTTC	CASSLAASGRVPLNEQFF
.	TRBJ2-6	.	TRBV14	TGTGCCAGCAGCCTGGGGAGGACCTCTGGGGCCAACGTCCTGACTTTC	CASSLGRTSGANVLTF
.	TRBJ2-1	TRBD2	TRBV5-4	TGTGCCAGCAGCTCAGCTAGCGGGAGAAGTTGGAATGAGCAGTTCTTC	CASSSASGRSWNEQFF
.	TRBJ2-1	.	TRBV6-5	TGTGCCAGCAGTTACTCGTCTATTACCTTACTGTTCTTC	CASSYSSITLLFF
.	TRBJ2-1	.	TRBV28	TGTGCCAGCCCTAAGCATGGGGGCCCCAATGAGCAGTTCTTC	CASPKHGGPNEQFF
.	TRBJ1-6	.	TRBV30	TGTGCCTGGAAAAAGGGAGCTGGGAATTCACCCCTCCACTTT	CAWKKGAGNSPLHF
.	TRBJ1-4	TRBD1	TRBV7-9	TGTGCCAGCAGCTCGGGACAGTATAATGAAAAACTGTTTTTT	CASSSGQYNEKLFF
.	TRBJ2-5	.	TRBV18	TGTGCCAGCTCACTAGGAGGGTGGGAGACCCAGTACTTC	CASSLGGWETQYF
.	TRBJ1-1	TRBD1	TRBV9	TGTGCCAGCAGTGGACAGGCGGGGAACACTGAAGCTTTCTTT	CASSGQAGNTEAFF
.	TRBJ1-2	TRBD1	TRBV3-1/TRBV3-2	TGTGCCAGCAGCCAAGGGGAGGGCAGGGGGCCTGATGGCTACACCTTC	CASSQGEGRGPDGYTF
.	TRBJ2-5	.	TRBV23-1	TGCGCCAGCAGTCAATCAAGAGGGTCTGAGACCCAGTACTTC	CASSQSRGSETQYF
.	TRBJ2-3	.	TRBV28	TGTGCCAGCAGTACCACTTTTTTGGACTCTAGCACAGATACGCAGTATTTT	CASSTTFLDSSTDTQYF
.	TRBJ2-5	TRBD2	TRBV9	TGTGCCAGCAGCGTGGGGGCTAGCGGGAGCTCTGGGCAAGAGACCCAGTACTTC	CASSVGASGSSGQETQYF
few	TRBJ2-7	TRBD1	TRBV5-1	TGCGCCAGCAGCGGCCCGACAGGGTCCTACGAGCAGTACTTC	CASSGPTGSYEQYF
.	TRBJ1-1	.	TRBV30	TGTGCCTGGAGCACTATTTCCCCCGGGTATTTGACTGAAGCTTTCTTT	CAWSTISPGYLTEAFF